This T cell receptor beta chain derives from a study of CD8 T cells in ankylosing spondylitis. Construction of TCR beta libraries was performed using quantitative 5'-RACE with molecular barcodes. In TCRdb, the 5' RACE reads were re-called with MiXCR into one record per CDR3 protein. This sample has some 240,000 distinct CDR3 sequences, with 6% to 8.5% found just once. Per germline, CDR1 LNHDA and CDR2 SQIVND (reference sequence). The CDR3 consists of 15 residues. Trimming at V came to 3 bases and at J to 2 bases, leaving 5 bases not matched to a gene. Study findings and constraints: For ankylosing spondylitis blood, a TCR beta motif of fewer than 10 highly homologous variants appeared characteristic. Reported data indicate significant enrichment of disease-linked clones within matched ankylosing spondylitis synovial fluid. Prior work had noted some motif variants in reactive arthritis blood and synovial fluid. The disease-linked clones had a CD8+ phenotype and low blood frequencies.

A word on this clonotype: Its antigen is unidentified. Possible read error: a much larger clone is one base away.

Sequenced input: blood, either unsorted or a sorted T cell fraction (not recorded which). This sequence was found in a male donor with ankylosing spondylitis. V usage is TRBV19 and J usage is TRBJ2-5; 8 nucleotides align to TRBD1. DNA of the CDR3: TGTGCCAGTAGTATCGGACAGGGCTGGCAAGAGACCCAGTACTTC. Its protein product is CASSIGQGWQETQYF. Variable domain in full (rest from reference TRBV19 and TRBJ2-5): DGGITQSPKYLFRKEGQNVTLSCEQNLNHDAMYWYRQDPGQGLRLIYYSQIVNDFQKGDIAEGYSVSREKKESFPLTVTSAQKNPTAFYLCASSIGQGWQETQYFGPGTRLLVL.